One T cell receptor beta chain is described in this entry. This clonotype was detected ten times or more. Its antigen target is currently unknown. Base qualities are not at hand, and no much larger clone is one base apart. Moderately to severely active disease, a Clinical Activity Score of at least 3, a NOSPECS grade of at least 4, and a duration under 3 months were present in ophthalmopathy patients. Exclusion was applied to patients with uncontrolled infections, other autoimmune diseases, pregnancy or lactation. Diagnoses were established on the basis of clinical symptoms, serum thyroxine and TRAb, thyroid ultrasound, and orbital computed tomography. PBMCs were isolated from about 10 ml of fresh peripheral blood by Ficoll-Paque density gradient centrifugation. Total RNA was extracted using Trizol reagent, and RNA quality was assessed on an Agilent 2100 Bioanalyzer. Amplification of TCR beta CDR3 regions was carried out from RNA transcripts. For the first round of RT-PCR on the TCR CDR3, the HTBI primer set was used together with the Qiagen OneStep RT-PCR kit. Libraries were constructed in a second round of multiplex PCR, after which size selection and purification were carried out. The libraries were sequenced on an Illumina HiSeq2000 using paired-end 100 bp reads. Per the original workflow: SOAPnuke was used to process the raw data, removing reads that contained adapters or uncalled bases, had a mean Phred below 15, or lacked an exact match to the constant primer or identifier. High-quality paired reads were merged using COPE v1.2.5, and each unique nucleotide sequence was defined as a clonotype. MiTCR v1.1 was used to align the clonotypes against IMGT TRBV, TRBD and TRBJ reference segments. The analysis included only V-J combinations with a frequency above 0.0001, which together covered around 99% of the repertoires. A TCS score was defined as the ratio between F50 (clonal expansion) and ExV (chaos), using BLOSUM62-based TCRdist between CDR3 peptides within each V-J. Welch's t-statistics and random forest reduced roughly 530 V-J features to 13, which were used in a naive Bayes classifier (R e1071). TCRdb's own reprocessing of the public reads used fastp at Q25 and MiXCR and kept productive beta chains. Each entry merges the rows of one CDR3 protein and shows their most common DNA and genes. The V and J calls were determined by TCRdb, not by the authors. This sample gives 300,000 to 350,000 distinct CDR3 sequences in total; 18% of them show up just once. Around 16% of the sample goes to the ten largest clones.

The data were obtained in a study of T cells in Graves' hyperthyroidism and ophthalmopathy (dated by TCRdb to between 2018 and 2021). In the study overall: Peripheral blood was collected at initial diagnosis, before any treatment. An independent validation cohort of under 20 hyperthyroidism patients and some 15 patients who later progressed to ophthalmopathy tested prospective prediction of ophthalmopathy. After sampling, hyperthyroidism patients received methimazole starting at 30 mg daily, and ophthalmopathy patients received high-dose intravenous methylprednisolone. The paper reports TCR Vbeta CDR3 sequencing of 130 to 150 peripheral blood samples: under 45 ophthalmopathy, roughly 74 hyperthyroidism and some 17 progressor patients. The 100 discovery patients were randomly split 7:3 into training and test sets. In six Graves' hyperthyroidism patients, the study also compared T-cell repertoires from thyroid tissue with T-cell repertoires from blood. To identify distinguishing TCR V-J signatures, a discovery cohort of 90 to 100 patients was used, comprising fewer than 45 with Graves' ophthalmopathy and around 57 with stable Graves' hyperthyroidism. Points the paper makes about the study in general: Most expanded thyroid clonotypes (frequency above 0.001) were also detected in blood, suggesting blood repertoires may reflect thyroid immune responses. Sample size was not statistically predetermined, and investigators were not blinded to group allocation. A model built on a 13 V-J signature distinguished ophthalmopathy from stable hyperthyroidism, reaching 85% to 90% sensitivity and approximately 83% specificity in cross-validation and 80%/75% in testing. In validation, the model predicted progression to ophthalmopathy with over 60% sensitivity and approximately 74% specificity, a median of about 6.7 months before onset.

The germline V gene sets CDR1 to SGHRS and CDR2 to YFSETQ. Trimming at the junction amounts to 4 bases on V and 0 bases on J, and the germline ends lie 10 bases apart. Taken from cysteine to phenylalanine, the CDR3 has 14 residues. Left in the record is the CDR3 DNA by itself, 42 bases read in frame from the first base. The sequence was obtained from a woman in her forties with Graves' ophthalmopathy. The V and J genes are TRBV5-1 and TRBJ2-5; perhaps TRBD2 is the D gene, with 5 bases matching. The sequenced sample was blood. The sequenced DNA is TGCGCCAGCAGCGCCCGGAGGAACCAAGAGACCCAGTACTTC. The encoded protein is CASSARRNQETQYF.